The rows below give T cell receptor beta chains drawn from one sample of a study of OX40 agonist ivuxolimab in advanced cancers. Only in-frame clones appear in the TCRdb table, and some are missing; sequencing was by immunoSEQ multiplex PCR. The sample holds about 46,000 clones, roughly 90% seen once. Sequenced here: CD4+ or CD8+ T cells sorted from blood, sampled in a trial of the OX40 agonist ivuxolimab. Receptor source: an adult with an advanced solid tumor such as melanoma, head and neck, liver or kidney cancer. CDR3s include the opening cysteine and the closing phenylalanine or tryptophan. The D gene is left open where the match is weak. The listing skips clone size in some rows; elsewhere it reads once, few, many or a size class.

j_call d_call clone_size v_call cdr3_nt cdr3_aa
TRBJ2-6 TRBD1 - TRBV10-3 TGTGCCACCGGGGACAGGGAGAGCTCTGGGGCCAACGTCCTGACTTTC CATGDRESSGANVLTF
TRBJ2-1 TRBD2 - TRBV11-2 TGTGCCAGCAGCTTAGAGGACGGGAGGGGGAATGAGCAGTTCTTC CASSLEDGRGNEQFF
TRBJ2-3 - - TRBV28 TGTGCCAGCAGTCCACAGAGGGGGGGAAGGACGCAGTATTTT CASSPQRGGRTQYF
TRBJ2-5 - - TRBV25-1 TGTGCCAGCAGTGAACCACGGTCTCAAGAGACCCAGTACTTC CASSEPRSQETQYF
TRBJ2-2 TRBD2 - TRBV9 TGTGCCAGCAGCGTAGGGCTAGCGGGGACTACCGGGGAGCTGTTTTTT CASSVGLAGTTGELFF
TRBJ2-1 TRBD2 - TRBV11-3 TGTGCCAGCAGCGGATCGGGACTAGCGGGATGGAATGAGCAGTTCTTC CASSGSGLAGWNEQFF
TRBJ2-7 - once TRBV11-2 TGTGCCAGCAGCTTAACTTCTCAGGCCCGCGGTAATCCCTACGAGCAGTACTTC CASSLTSQARGNPYEQYF
TRBJ2-7 TRBD2 - TRBV19 TGTGCCAGTAGTATAGTAGCGGGGCCCAACGAGCAGTACTTC CASSIVAGPNEQYF
TRBJ2-5 - - TRBV5-4 TGTGCCAGCACTGGGGTAGGGGTGGTGGAGACCCAGTACTTC CASTGVGVVETQYF
TRBJ2-7 - - TRBV5-1 TGCGCCAGCAGTAGAGACAGCACTTACGAGCAGTACTTC CASSRDSTYEQYF
TRBJ2-5 - - TRBV15 TGTGCCACCAGCAGAGTTTGGGAGACCCAGTACTTC CATSRVWETQYF
TRBJ2-1 TRBD2 - TRBV9 TGTGCCAGCAGCGCTAGCGGTCGTGGGGTTCATGAGCAGTTCTTC CASSASGRGVHEQFF
TRBJ2-5 TRBD2 once TRBV4-1 TGCGCCAGCAGCCAAGATTTGCTAGCGGGGGCCACTAGGGAGTACTTC CASSQDLLAGATREYF
TRBJ1-5 - - TRBV28 TGTGCCAGCAGTATAGCGGGAGTCAGCAATCAGCCCCAGCATTTT CASSIAGVSNQPQHF
TRBJ1-1 TRBD1 - TRBV25-1 TGTGCCAGCACCAGACAGGGGTTGAGCACTGAAGCTTTCTTT CASTRQGLSTEAFF
TRBJ2-3 TRBD2 - TRBV10-3 TGTGCCATCAGTGGGGCGGGGGGGCGCGCCACAGATACGCAGTATTTT CAISGAGGRATDTQYF
TRBJ1-2 TRBD1 - TRBV5-4 TGTGCCAGCAGCCCTGGACAGGTCTATGGCTACACCTTC CASSPGQVYGYTF
TRBJ2-7 - - TRBV29-1 TGCAGCGTTCGTGGGGGTCGGTCCTACGAGCAGTACTTC CSVRGGRSYEQYF
TRBJ1-1 - - TRBV6-1 TGTGCCAGCAGTGATTACAGGGTAAACACTGAAGCTTTCTTT CASSDYRVNTEAFF
TRBJ2-5 - - TRBV6-1 TGTGCCAGCACGTTCGCGGTGGCTTTAAAAGAGACCCAGTACTTC CASTFAVALKETQYF
TRBJ1-2 - - TRBV20-1 TGCAGTGTAAAGGATGGCTACACCTTC CSVKDGYTF
TRBJ1-2 - - TRBV7-9 TGTGCCAGCAGCTCACTCCAGGGTACCTATGGCTACACCTTC CASSSLQGTYGYTF
TRBJ1-3 - - TRBV6-1 TGTGCCAGCAGTCAGACGGGGCGCTCTGGAAACACCATATATTTT CASSQTGRSGNTIYF
TRBJ1-3 - - TRBV15 TGTGCCACCAGCAGAGATGGGCGGGGGCCGAGCTCTGGAAACACCATATATTTT CATSRDGRGPSSGNTIYF
TRBJ2-5 - once TRBV25-1 TGTGCCAGCAGCCCACCCAGGGTGAGGCAAGAGACCCAGTACTTC CASSPPRVRQETQYF
TRBJ2-2 - - TRBV7-9 TGTGCCAGCAGCTTATCTGTCTCCACCGGGGAGCTGTTTTTT CASSLSVSTGELFF
TRBJ2-5 - - TRBV13 TGTGCCAGCAGCTTCATGACTTTAGGCGAGACCCAGTACTTC CASSFMTLGETQYF
TRBJ1-3 TRBD1 - TRBV10-3 TGTGCCATCAGTGACCGGGACAGGTCCCGAAACACCATATATTTT CAISDRDRSRNTIYF
TRBJ1-4 - - TRBV6-1 TGTGCCAGCACTCGACGGGGAGGTTATAATGAAAAACTGTTTTTT CASTRRGGYNEKLFF
TRBJ2-3 - - TRBV9 TGTGCCAGCAGCGTAGAGCAGGTAACGGATACGCAGTATTTT CASSVEQVTDTQYF
TRBJ1-1 - - TRBV9 TGTGCCAGCAGCACGACGGGGGCGGTGAACACTGAAGCTTTCTTT CASSTTGAVNTEAFF
TRBJ2-7 - - TRBV30 TGTGCCTGGAGCCTTGGTCTCTACGAGCAGTACTTC CAWSLGLYEQYF
TRBJ2-7 - - TRBV6-5 TGTGCCAGCAGTCCCTCGACCGGAGAGCAGTACTTC CASSPSTGEQYF
TRBJ1-1 - - TRBV29-1 TGCAGCGTTGAACACGGGGGATGGAACACTGAAGCTTTCTTT CSVEHGGWNTEAFF
TRBJ2-6 - - TRBV20-1 TGCAGTGCCTCTGGGGCCAACGTCCTGACTTTC CSASGANVLTF
TRBJ2-7 TRBD1 - TRBV18 TGTGCCAGCTCACCGGGGACAGGGACCTACGAGCAGTACTTC CASSPGTGTYEQYF
TRBJ2-7 TRBD1 - TRBV4-1 TGCGCCAGCAGCCAATTGACAGGGTGGTCCGACGAGCAGTACTTC CASSQLTGWSDEQYF
TRBJ2-4 TRBD1 once TRBV12-5 TGTGCTAGTGGAACCTCAACAGGGGGCGGGGTAACCAAAAACATTCAGTACTTC CASGTSTGGGVTKNIQYF
TRBJ1-2 - few TRBV28 TGTGCCAGCAGGCGTGGACAGCTCGTCTATGGCTACACCTTC CASRRGQLVYGYTF
TRBJ2-6 - - TRBV6-1 TGTGCTAGTTACGTCCCGGGGAGAGGGGCCAACGTCCTGACTTTC CASYVPGRGANVLTF
TRBJ2-5 - - TRBV14 TGTGCCAGCAGCCAAGCTTTAGAGACCCAGTACTTC CASSQALETQYF
TRBJ1-1 - - TRBV28 TGTGCCAGCAGTTTACGGGACCCGGTGGGTGAAGCTTTCTTT CASSLRDPVGEAFF